These 10 T cell receptor beta chains originate from one sample sequenced in a study of beta chain features in type 1 diabetes. The authors reverse transcribed all of the isolated RNA, so sequencing captured expressed TCRB transcripts. Profiled with immunoSEQ multiplex PCR; TCRdb holds only in-frame clones, not every one. Altogether about 650,000 clones are present, 9.5% to 15% being singletons, with the ten largest covering over 0.1%. Overall study findings and caveats: The study found moderately but significantly shorter TCRB CDR3s in all four CD4+ subsets of Type 1 diabetes patients.

What these receptors recognize is not known. Material: naive CD4+ T cells from blood. The receptor set was obtained from a young man with type 1 diabetes.

The V and J genes are TRBV6-5 and TRBJ2-4, with a weak D call TRBD1 (5 bases). The length of the CDR3 is 15 residues. Trimming took off 0 bases at V and 6 bases at J, with 12 bases between the two ends. Germline V gene data show CDR1 as MNHEY and CDR2 as SVGAGI. CDR3 sequence reads: CASSYSVGRINIQYF. For the CDR3, the DNA is TGTGCCAGCAGTTACTCCGTGGGGCGGATAAACATTCAGTACTTC.

The V call is TRBV5-4, the J call TRBJ2-7; 10 bases align to TRBD1. The CDR3 has 14 residues. Per germline, CDR1 SGHNT and CDR2 YYREEE (reference sequence). V shed 4 bases and J 2 bases; nucleotides not matched to a gene: 3. CDR3 sequence (DNA): TGTGCCAGCAGCGGGGGGACAGGGGCCTACGAGCAGTACTTC. This sequence encodes CASSGGTGAYEQYF.

The V and J genes are TRBV9 and TRBJ1-3, with 8 bases identical to TRBD1. V dropped 7 bases and J dropped 8; count of bases not matched to a gene: 23. CDR1 SGDLS and CDR2 YYNGEE come from the germline V gene. CDR3 length: 18 residues. The CDR3 sequence is CASSLRAGGRNMGDTIYF. CDR3 coding DNA: TGTGCCAGCTCACTTCGGGCAGGGGGCCGAAACATGGGAGACACCATATATTTT.

In this sample, this clone turned up a few times. The chain combines TRBV7-2 with TRBJ1-1, with a tentative D call TRBD1 (6 bases). V gave up 7 bases and J gave up 3 bases, with 21 bases separating them. Germline CDR1 reads SGHTA; CDR2 reads FQGNSA. The CDR3 loop spans 16 amino acids. The CDR3 sequence: CASTPLPGTLYTEAFF. The CDR3 DNA reads TGTGCCAGCACCCCTCTTCCCGGGACACTTTACACTGAAGCTTTCTTT.

The rearrangement uses TRBV19 and TRBJ2-7; 9 positions match TRBD1. The CDR3 is 13 amino acids. V shed 10 bases, J shed 2 bases, and the junction held 6 bases outside the gene matches. Germline V lookup: CDR1 LNHDA, CDR2 SQIVND (reference sequence). CDR3 DNA sequence: TGTGCCAAGACCGGACAGGGGACCTACGAGCAGTACTTC. As protein: CAKTGQGTYEQYF.

This clone appeared a few times. The gene calls are TRBV6-7 and TRBJ1-1, with 9 bases identical to TRBD1. TRBV6-7 is classed as an ORF, of uncertain function. Trimming took 9 bases from V and 5 from J; bases not matched to a gene: 19. This CDR3 is built from 17 residues. CDR3 in amino acids: CARKGSKLRQGETEAFF. CDR3 nucleotide sequence: TGTGCCAGGAAAGGCTCAAAGCTTCGACAGGGGGAAACTGAAGCTTTCTTT.

This clone was seen a few times. The chain employs TRBV30 and TRBJ2-7; D might be TRBD1 (6 bases). The germline CDR1 and CDR2 sequences are GTSNPN and SVGIG (reference sequence). The CDR3 totals 14 residues. The V end was cut by 6 bases, the J end by 0 bases, with 15 bases between. The CDR3 loop is CACLGDKSSYEQYF. In DNA form, the CDR3 reads TGTGCCTGTCTAGGGGACAAGAGCTCCTACGAGCAGTACTTC. Based on the CDR3 plus reference TRBV30 and TRBJ2-7, the full variable domain is SQTIHQWPATLVQPVGSPLSLECTVEGTSNPNLYWYRQAAGRGLQLLFYSVGIGQISSEVPQNLSASRPQDRQFILSSKKLLLSDSGFYLCACLGDKSSYEQYFGPGTRLTVT.

This clone was observed a handful of times. DNA for the CDR3: TGTGCCAGCAGCTTGACCGCCTACCTAGCCAAAAACATTCAGTACTTC. Translated: CASSLTAYLAKNIQYF. The chain employs TRBV5-6 and TRBJ2-4; D gene uncertain. The CDR3 has 16 residues. Trimming removed 1 base at V and 0 bases at J, with 11 bases between. Germline lookup yields CDR1 SGHDT and CDR2 YYEEEE. The full variable domain, with the rest looked up from reference TRBV5-6 and TRBJ2-4, is DAGVTQSPTHLIKTRGQQVTLRCSPKSGHDTVSWYQQALGQGPQFIFQYYEEEERQRGNFPDRFSGHQFPNYSSELNVNALLLGDSALYLCASSLTAYLAKNIQYFGAGTRLSVL.

The chain links TRBV13 to TRBJ2-7; D is ambiguous. Germline V gives CDR1 PRHDT, CDR2 FYEKMQ (reference sequence). The CDR3 spans 15 residues. Trimming cost V 0 bases and J 6 bases, with 15 bases left between them. Here the CDR3 DNA reads TGTGCCAGCAGCTTAGGCCGGTACAGTTCGGGCGAGCAGTACTTC. Protein: CASSLGRYSSGEQYF.

The rearrangement uses TRBV7-2 and TRBJ2-2; the D gene could be TRBD1 or TRBD2 (5 bases each). CDR3 length: 14 amino acids. Deletions cut 5 bases from V and 3 bases from J, with 10 bases between. The germline V gene has CDR1 SGHTA and CDR2 FQGNSA. Here the CDR3 reads CASSLEGHTGELFF. The CDR3 nucleotides are TGTGCCAGCAGCCTTGAGGGGCACACCGGGGAGCTGTTTTTT.